This paragraph covers one TCR beta chain sequence. Its antigen remains unidentified. This sample was included in a study of cytomegalovirus exposure and HLA in healthy donors. Study-level points and caveats: Both high specificity and high sensitivity reportedly marked the classifier's diagnosis of cytomegalovirus status. An apparent linkage of common viral pathogens to several of the most significant clusters emerged in a later analysis. For most subjects, TCR beta sequences were reported to predict HLA-A and HLA-B alleles with accuracy.

V lost 3 bases and J lost 8; bases outside the gene matches: 7. The CDR3 length is 15 residues. The V gene's germline CDR1 is MNHEY and CDR2 SMNVEV (reference sequence). Each donor's status was that of a healthy bone marrow donor. 13 Jbeta primers and 60 Vbeta primers were used for the PCR. TCRdb's copy holds only in-frame clones and misses some; the assay was immunoSEQ multiplex PCR. This table holds around 95,000 clones, about four fifths found once. The receptor comes from a young man in good health and CMV-seropositive. The rearrangement joins TRBV27 to TRBJ2-1; 10 nucleotides line up with TRBD2. The source material was PBMCs. The CDR3 sequence: CASSFLAGADDEQFF. The CDR3 DNA reads as TGTGCCAGCAGTTTTCTAGCGGGAGCGGACGATGAGCAGTTCTTC.